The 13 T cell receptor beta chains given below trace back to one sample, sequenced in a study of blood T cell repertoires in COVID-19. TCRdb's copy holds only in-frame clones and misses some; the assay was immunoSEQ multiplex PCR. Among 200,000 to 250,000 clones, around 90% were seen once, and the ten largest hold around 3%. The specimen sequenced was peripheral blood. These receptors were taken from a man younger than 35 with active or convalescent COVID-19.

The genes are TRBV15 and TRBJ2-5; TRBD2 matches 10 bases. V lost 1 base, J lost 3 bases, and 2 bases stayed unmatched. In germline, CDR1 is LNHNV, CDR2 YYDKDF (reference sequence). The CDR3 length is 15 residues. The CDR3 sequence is CATSRGTSGKETQYF. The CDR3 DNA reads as TGTGCCACCAGCAGAGGAACTAGCGGGAAAGAGACCCAGTACTTC.

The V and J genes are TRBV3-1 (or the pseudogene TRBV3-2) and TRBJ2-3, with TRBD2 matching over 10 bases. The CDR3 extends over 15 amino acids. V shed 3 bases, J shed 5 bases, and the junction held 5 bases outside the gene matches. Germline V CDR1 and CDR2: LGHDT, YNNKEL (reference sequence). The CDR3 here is CASSHSGRAVDTQYF. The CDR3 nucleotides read TGTGCCAGCAGCCACAGCGGGAGGGCCGTAGATACGCAGTATTTT.

The chain's CDR3 is CASSPRDRNTGELFF. In DNA form, the CDR3 reads TGTGCCAGCAGCCCCCGGGACAGAAACACCGGGGAGCTGTTTTTT. V is TRBV7-8 and J is TRBJ2-2; 7 bases match TRBD1. This CDR3 is built from 15 residues. Trimming took 5 bases from V and 2 from J; bases not matched to a gene: 5. Germline values: CDR1 SGHVS, CDR2 FQNEAQ. The full variable domain, completed using reference TRBV7-8 and TRBJ2-2, is GAGVSQSPRYKVAKRGQDVALRCDPISGHVSLFWYQQALGQGPEFLTYFQNEAQLDKSGLPSDRFFAERPEGSVSTLKIQRTQQEDSAVYLCASSPRDRNTGELFFGEGSRLTVL.

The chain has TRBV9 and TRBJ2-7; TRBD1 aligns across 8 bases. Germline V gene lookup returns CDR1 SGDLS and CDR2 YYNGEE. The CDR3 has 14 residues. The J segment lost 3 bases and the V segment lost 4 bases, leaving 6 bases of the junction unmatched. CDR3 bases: TGTGCCAGCAGCACCGGGACAGGCCACTACGAGCAGTACTTC. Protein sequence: CASSTGTGHYEQYF.

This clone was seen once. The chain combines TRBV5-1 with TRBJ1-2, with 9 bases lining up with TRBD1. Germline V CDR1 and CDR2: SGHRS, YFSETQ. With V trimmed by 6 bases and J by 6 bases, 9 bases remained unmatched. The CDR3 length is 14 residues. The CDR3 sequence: CASTRGTGIDGYTF. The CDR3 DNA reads TGCGCCAGCACACGGGGGACAGGGATCGATGGCTACACCTTC.

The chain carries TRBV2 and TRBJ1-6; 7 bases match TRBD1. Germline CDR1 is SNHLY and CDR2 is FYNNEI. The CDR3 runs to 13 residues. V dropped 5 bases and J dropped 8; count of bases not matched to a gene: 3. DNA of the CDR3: TGTGCCAGCAGTCTCAGGGGGGATTCACCCCTCCACTTT. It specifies CASSLRGDSPLHF. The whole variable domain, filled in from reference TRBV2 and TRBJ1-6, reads EPEVTQTPSHQVTQMGQEVILRCVPISNHLYFYWYRQILGQKVEFLVSFYNNEISEKSEIFDDQFSVERPDGSNFTLKIRSTKLEDSAMYFCASSLRGDSPLHFGNGTRLTVT.

The CDR3 DNA follows: TGTGCCAGTAGTGTGGGACTAGCGGGATCAGATACGCAGTATTTT. It codes for CASSVGLAGSDTQYF. The gene calls are TRBV19 and TRBJ2-3, with 13 bases lining up with TRBD2. This CDR3 has 15 amino acids. The V and J ends lost 5 bases and 4 bases, in that order; junction bases with no gene match: 3. Germline CDR1 LNHDA, CDR2 SQIVND (reference sequence).

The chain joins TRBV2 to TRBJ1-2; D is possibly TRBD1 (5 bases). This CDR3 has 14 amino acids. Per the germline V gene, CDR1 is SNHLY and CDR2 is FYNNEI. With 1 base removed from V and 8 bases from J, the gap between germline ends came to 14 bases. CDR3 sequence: CASSEGRAAGGYTF. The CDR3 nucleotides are TGTGCCAGCAGTGAAGGCAGGGCAGCGGGAGGCTACACCTTC.

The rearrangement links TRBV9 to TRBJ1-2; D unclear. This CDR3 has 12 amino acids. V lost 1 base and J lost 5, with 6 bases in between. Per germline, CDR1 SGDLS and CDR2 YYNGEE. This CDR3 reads CASSVPGYGYTF. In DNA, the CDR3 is TGTGCCAGCAGCGTACCCGGGTATGGCTACACCTTC.

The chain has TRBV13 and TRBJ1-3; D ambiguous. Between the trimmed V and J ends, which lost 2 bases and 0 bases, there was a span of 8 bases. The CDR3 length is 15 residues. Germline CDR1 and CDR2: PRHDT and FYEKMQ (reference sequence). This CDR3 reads CASSLRSTSGNTIYF. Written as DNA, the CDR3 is TGTGCCAGCAGCTTACGGTCAACCTCTGGAAACACCATATATTTT.

The CDR3, as DNA: TGTGCCAGCAGTTTCCAGGGAGGCTATGGCTACACCTTC. This translates into CASSFQGGYGYTF. This chain uses TRBV27 with TRBJ1-2, with TRBD1 as a possible D gene (5 bases). Germline CDR1 and CDR2: MNHEY and SMNVEV (reference sequence). V dropped 3 bases and J dropped 4 bases, with 9 bases sitting between them. This CDR3 region has 13 residues.

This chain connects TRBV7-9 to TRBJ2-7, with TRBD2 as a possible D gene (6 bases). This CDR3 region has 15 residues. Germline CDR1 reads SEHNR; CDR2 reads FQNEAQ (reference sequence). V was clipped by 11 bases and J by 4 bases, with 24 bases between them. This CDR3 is CALAGIAGLGYEQYF. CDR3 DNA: TGTGCCTTGGCGGGTATTGCGGGACTCGGGTACGAGCAGTACTTC.

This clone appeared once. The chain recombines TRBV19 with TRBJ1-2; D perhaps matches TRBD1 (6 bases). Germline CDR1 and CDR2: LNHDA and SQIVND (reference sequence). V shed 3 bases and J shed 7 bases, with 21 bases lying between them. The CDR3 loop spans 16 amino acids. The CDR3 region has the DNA TGTGCCAGTAGTATGGCATCTCCTCAGGGGTCCTCTGGCTACACCTTC. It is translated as CASSMASPQGSSGYTF.